A selection of T cell receptor beta chains follows, all from one sample in a study of T cells after yellow fever vaccination. One entry per CDR3 protein results from TCRdb running MiXCR on the 5' RACE reads. This table holds 300,000 to 400,000 distinct CDR3 sequences, 8.7% found once. This specimen consisted of PBMCs, obtained on the day of the first yellow fever vaccination. The source of these receptors is a man younger than 35 who received the YFV17D yellow fever vaccine. Both conserved end residues are part of each CDR3.

CDR3	V	J	length
CASSVDAGSYEQYF	TRBV9	TRBJ2-7	14
CSVGDGEAFF	TRBV29-1	TRBJ1-1	10
CASSQGRGPSTQPQHF	TRBV3-1	TRBJ1-5	16
CASSPPRDRATGYTF	TRBV18	TRBJ1-2	15
CAWSGVYEQYF	TRBV30	TRBJ2-7	11
CASNSRGGAWKTQYF	TRBV7-8	TRBJ2-5	15
CASHDISVAGAFF	TRBV5-1	TRBJ1-1	13
CASTKGFPYAGELFF	TRBV6-1	TRBJ2-2	15
CASSQDIGVYNEQFF	TRBV4-2	TRBJ2-1	15
CSEAGGPRNEQFF	TRBV29-1	TRBJ2-1	13
CASSLVGDGELTQYF	TRBV7-8	TRBJ2-5	15